This T cell receptor (beta chain) was retrieved from a study of OX40 agonist ivuxolimab in advanced cancers. The CDR3 sequence is 16 residues long. J lost 5 bases, V lost 3 bases, and 10 bases had no gene match. Germline CDR1 and CDR2: SGHRS and YFSETQ. Sequenced by immunoSEQ multiplex PCR; TCRdb stores in-frame clones only, minus some. The sample consists of roughly 100,000 clones, more than 75% of them appearing once. This clone has a handful of counts. The chain carries TRBV5-1 and TRBJ2-2; 7 positions match TRBD1. The receptor comes from an adult with an advanced solid tumor such as melanoma, head and neck, liver or kidney cancer. Sequenced here: CD4+ or CD8+ T cells sorted from blood, sampled in a trial of the OX40 agonist ivuxolimab. The CDR3 nucleotides read TGCGCCAGCAGCTACACCTGGGACAGAACTACCGGGGAGCTGTTTTTT. This gives the protein CASSYTWDRTTGELFF.